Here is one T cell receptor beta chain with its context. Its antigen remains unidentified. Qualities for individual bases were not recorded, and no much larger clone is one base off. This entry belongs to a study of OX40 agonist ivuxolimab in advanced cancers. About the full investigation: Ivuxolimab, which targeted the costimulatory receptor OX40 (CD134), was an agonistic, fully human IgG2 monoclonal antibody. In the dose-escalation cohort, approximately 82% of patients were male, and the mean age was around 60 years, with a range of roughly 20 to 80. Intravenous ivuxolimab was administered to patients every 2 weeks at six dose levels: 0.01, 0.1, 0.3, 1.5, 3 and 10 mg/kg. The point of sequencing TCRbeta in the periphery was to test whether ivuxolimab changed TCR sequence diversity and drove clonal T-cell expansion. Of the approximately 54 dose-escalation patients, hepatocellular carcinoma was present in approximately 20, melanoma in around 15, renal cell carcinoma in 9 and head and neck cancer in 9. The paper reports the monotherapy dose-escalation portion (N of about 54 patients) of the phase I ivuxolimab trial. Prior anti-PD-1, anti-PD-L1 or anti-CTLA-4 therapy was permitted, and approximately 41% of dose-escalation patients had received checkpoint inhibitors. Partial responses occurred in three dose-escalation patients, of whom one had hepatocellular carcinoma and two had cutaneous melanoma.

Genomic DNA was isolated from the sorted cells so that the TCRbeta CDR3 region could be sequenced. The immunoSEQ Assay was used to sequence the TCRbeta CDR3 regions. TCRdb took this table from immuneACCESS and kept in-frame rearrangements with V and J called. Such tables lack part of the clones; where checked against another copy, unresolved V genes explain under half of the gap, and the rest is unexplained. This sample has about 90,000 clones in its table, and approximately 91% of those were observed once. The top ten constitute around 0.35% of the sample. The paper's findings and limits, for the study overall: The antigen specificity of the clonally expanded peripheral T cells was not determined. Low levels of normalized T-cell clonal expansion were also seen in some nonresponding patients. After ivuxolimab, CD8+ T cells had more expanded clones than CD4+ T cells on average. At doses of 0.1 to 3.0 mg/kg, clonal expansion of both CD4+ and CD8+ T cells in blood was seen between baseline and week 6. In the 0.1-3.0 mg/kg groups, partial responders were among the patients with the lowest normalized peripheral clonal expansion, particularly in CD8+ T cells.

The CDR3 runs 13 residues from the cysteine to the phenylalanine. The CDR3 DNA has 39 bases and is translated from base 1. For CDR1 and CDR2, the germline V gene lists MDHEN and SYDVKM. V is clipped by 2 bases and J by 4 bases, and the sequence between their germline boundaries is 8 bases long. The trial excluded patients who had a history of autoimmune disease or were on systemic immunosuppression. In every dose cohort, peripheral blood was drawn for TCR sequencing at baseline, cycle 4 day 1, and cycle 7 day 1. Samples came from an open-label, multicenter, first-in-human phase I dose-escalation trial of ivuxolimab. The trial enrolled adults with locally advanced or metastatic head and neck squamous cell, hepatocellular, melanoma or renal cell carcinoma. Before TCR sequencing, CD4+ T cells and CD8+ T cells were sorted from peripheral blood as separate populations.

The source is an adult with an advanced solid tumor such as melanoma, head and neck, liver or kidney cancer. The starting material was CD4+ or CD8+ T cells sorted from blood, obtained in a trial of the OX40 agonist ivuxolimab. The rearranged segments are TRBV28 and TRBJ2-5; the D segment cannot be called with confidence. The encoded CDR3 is CASSLRSPETQYF. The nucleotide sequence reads TGTGCCAGCAGTTTACGGAGCCCAGAGACCCAGTACTTC.